This T cell receptor beta chain derives from a study of CXCR3-negative and CXCR3-positive naive CD8 T cells. The TRB libraries of cDNA were built by UMI-labeled 5' RACE. TCRdb reanalyzed the 5' RACE reads, giving one entry per CDR3 protein sequence and no DNA. The sample includes 84,000 or so distinct CDR3 sequences. Whole-study results and caveats: CXCR3 expression partially decreased after cryopreservation; most assays used fresh PBMCs. Relative to CXCR3-negative naive cells, CXCR3-positive naive cells had more hydrophobic TRB CDR3s.

Notes on this clonotype: Its matching antigen is unknown.

The CDR3 is made up of 15 amino acids. Germline values: CDR1 SGHKS, CDR2 YYEKEE (reference sequence). The J gene is TRBJ1-3, the V gene TRBV5-5. Sequencing was carried out using naive CXCR3+ CD8+ T cells from blood. Specified subset: CD45RO-CCR7+CD27+CD95- naive CD8+ T cells expressing CXCR3 (TNR3+). The sequence was obtained from a human donor in good health. Some clones in this sample may be carry-over from other donors' samples. This CDR3 is CASSYGVGSGNTIYF.